This T cell receptor (beta chain) was observed in a study of blood T cell repertoires in COVID-19. The repertoire was sequenced with immunoSEQ multiplex PCR; TCRdb's copy has only in-frame clones and lacks some. The repertoire holds under 300,000 clones, roughly nine tenths seen once, with about 5.9% in the top ten. This clone was recorded a few times. The CDR3 is made up of 15 amino acids. Looked up from germline, CDR1 is LNHNV and CDR2 is YYDKDF (reference sequence). V was clipped by 4 bases and J by 1 base, with 11 bases between them. The chain links TRBV15 to TRBJ1-5, with no clear D. The source of this sequence is a man in his sixties with acute or convalescent COVID-19. The sample taken for sequencing was peripheral blood. In DNA form, the CDR3 reads TGTGCCACCAGCACGAAACTAGAAAGCAATCAGCCCCAGCATTTT. This encodes CATSTKLESNQPQHF.